These 13 T cell receptor beta chains came from one sample sequenced in a study of blood T cell repertoires in COVID-19. This table comes from immunoSEQ multiplex PCR, and its TCRdb copy is limited to in-frame clones, with some not included. The sample has some 70,000 clones, 88% seen once. Sequencing was performed on peripheral blood. The source of these receptors is a woman between 65 and 79 years old with acute or convalescent COVID-19.

The chain combines TRBV12-5 with TRBJ1-1; TRBD1 matches 7 bases. The V and J ends lost 5 bases and 0 bases, in that order; junction bases with no gene match: 6. Germline-derived CDR1 and CDR2 are LGHNT and FRNRAP. The CDR3 consists of 15 residues. The DNA of the CDR3 is TGTGCTAGTGGTAAAAGGACAGGAGTGAACACTGAAGCTTTCTTT. Its protein is CASGKRTGVNTEAFF.

The rearrangement joins TRBV27 to TRBJ1-5, with TRBD1 identical over 7 bases. The CDR3 spans 15 residues. The germline V gene encodes CDR1 MNHEY and CDR2 SMNVEV (reference sequence). Trimming took 3 bases from V and 4 from J; bases not matched to a gene: 6. The CDR3 loop is CASSFDGQANQPQHF. In nucleotides, the CDR3 is TGTGCCAGCAGTTTCGATGGACAGGCAAATCAGCCCCAGCATTTT.

This chain connects TRBV30 to TRBJ1-1; maybe TRBD1 (5 bases). Germline V CDR1 and CDR2: GTSNPN, SVGIG (reference sequence). This CDR3 has 14 amino acids. V gave up 5 bases and J gave up 4 bases, with 17 bases separating them. The CDR3 region has the DNA TGTGCCTGGGTCCCTAGCGGGGCTCGCACTGAAGCTTTCTTT. It translates to CAWVPSGARTEAFF.

V gene TRBV12-5 combines with J gene TRBJ1-1; 7 bases fit TRBD1. Losses at the gene ends were 6 bases for V and 7 bases for J; bases not matched to a gene: 8. CDR1 is LGHNT, CDR2 FRNRAP, per germline. The CDR3 runs to 13 residues. This CDR3 is CASGYGQVNEAFF. The CDR3 nucleotides are TGTGCTAGTGGCTACGGACAGGTAAATGAAGCTTTCTTT.

The chain recombines TRBV9 with TRBJ2-3, with 8 bases that match TRBD2. The CDR3 sequence is 15 residues long. Losses at the gene ends were 7 bases for V and 6 bases for J; bases not matched to a gene: 13. CDR1 and CDR2 from the germline V gene are SGDLS and YYNGEE. As DNA, the CDR3 is TGTGCCAGCCGGCGTGGGAGTAGCGGGGACGATACGCAGTATTTT. Translating it yields CASRRGSSGDDTQYF.

This clone showed up just once. The chain employs TRBV12-5 and TRBJ1-1; 9 positions agree with TRBD1. The germline V gene encodes CDR1 LGHNT and CDR2 FRNRAP. CDR3 length: 15 amino acids. V dropped 1 base and J dropped 3; count of bases not matched to a gene: 3. This CDR3 reads CASGLGTGVDTEAFF. In nucleotides, the CDR3 is TGTGCTAGTGGTTTGGGGACAGGGGTGGACACTGAAGCTTTCTTT.

The chain links TRBV11-2 to TRBJ2-7, with no clear D. Germline V gene lookup returns CDR1 SGHAT and CDR2 FQNNGV. V shed 3 bases and J shed 7 bases, with 10 bases lying between them. This CDR3 has 12 amino acids. The CDR3 nucleotides are TGTGCCAGCAGCTTTCCAGGCTGGGAGCAGTACTTC. Its protein product is CASSFPGWEQYF.

V is TRBV28 and J is TRBJ2-3; the D gene is possibly TRBD2 (6 bases). V was trimmed by 2 bases and J by 0 bases, leaving 12 bases between them. This CDR3 spans 16 amino acids. Germline CDR1 MDHEN, CDR2 SYDVKM. CDR3 in amino acids: CASSLSSGTSTDTQYF. The CDR3 region has the DNA TGTGCCAGCAGTTTAAGTAGCGGTACTAGCACAGATACGCAGTATTTT.

CDR3 protein: CAWRDIIHSPLHF. The CDR3 DNA reads as TGTGCCTGGCGGGACATTATCCATTCACCCCTCCACTTT. V and J are TRBV30 and TRBJ1-6, with D maybe TRBD1 (6 bases). Trimming took off 5 bases at V and 8 bases at J, with 13 bases between the two ends. Per germline, CDR1 GTSNPN and CDR2 SVGIG (reference sequence). The CDR3 consists of 13 residues. The full variable domain, completed using reference TRBV30 and TRBJ1-6, is SQTIHQWPATLVQPVGSPLSLECTVEGTSNPNLYWYRQAAGRGLQLLFYSVGIGQISSEVPQNLSASRPQDRQFILSSKKLLLSDSGFYLCAWRDIIHSPLHFGNGTRLTVT.

The gene calls are TRBV4-2 and TRBJ2-1, with a tentative D call TRBD2 (5 bases). The CDR3 is 14 residues long. Germline CDR1 LGHNA, CDR2 YNFKEQ. The germline V and J ends were trimmed by 1 base and 10 bases, with 14 bases remaining between them. The DNA for the CDR3 is TGTGCCAGCAGCCAAGTAGTTCCGGGGAGCGAGCAGTTCTTC. Its translation: CASSQVVPGSEQFF.

V and J are TRBV2 and TRBJ2-5; no definite D call. CDR1 SNHLY and CDR2 FYNNEI come from the germline V gene. The CDR3 contains 11 residues. Trimming removed 4 bases from V and 4 bases from J, with 4 bases in between. The CDR3 loop is CASSALETQYF. CDR3 DNA: TGTGCCAGCAGTGCTTTAGAGACCCAGTACTTC.

This clone showed up just once. The chain links TRBV18 to TRBJ2-3; TRBD2 agrees at 13 bases. J gave up 6 bases and V 6 bases, and 6 bases lay outside the gene matches. In germline, CDR1 is KGHSH, CDR2 LQKENI. This CDR3 is 15 amino acids long. The CDR3 protein is CASSRGLAGEDTQYF. CDR3 nucleotides: TGTGCCAGCTCCCGAGGACTAGCGGGAGAGGATACGCAGTATTTT.

V is TRBV5-1 and J is TRBJ1-2; TRBD1 aligns across 8 bases. Germline CDR1 reads SGHRS; CDR2 reads YFSETQ. The CDR3 has 14 amino acids. Trimming removed 2 bases from V and 8 bases from J; junction bases left unmatched: 8. The CDR3 DNA reads TGCGCCAGCAGCTTACCACAGGGGGTAGAGGGCTACACCTTC. This translates into CASSLPQGVEGYTF.